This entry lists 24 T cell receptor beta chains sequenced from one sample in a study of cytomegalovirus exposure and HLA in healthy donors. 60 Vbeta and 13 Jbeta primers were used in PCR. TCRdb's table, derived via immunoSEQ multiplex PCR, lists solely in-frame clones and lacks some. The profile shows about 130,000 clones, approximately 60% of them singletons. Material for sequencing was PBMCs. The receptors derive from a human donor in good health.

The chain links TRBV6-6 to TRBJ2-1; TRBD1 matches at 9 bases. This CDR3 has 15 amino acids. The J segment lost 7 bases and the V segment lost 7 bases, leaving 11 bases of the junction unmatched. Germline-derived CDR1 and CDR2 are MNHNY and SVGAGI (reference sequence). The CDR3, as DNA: TGTGCCAGCATGGGTTACAACAGGGGGCTGAATGAGCAGTTCTTC. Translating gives CASMGYNRGLNEQFF.

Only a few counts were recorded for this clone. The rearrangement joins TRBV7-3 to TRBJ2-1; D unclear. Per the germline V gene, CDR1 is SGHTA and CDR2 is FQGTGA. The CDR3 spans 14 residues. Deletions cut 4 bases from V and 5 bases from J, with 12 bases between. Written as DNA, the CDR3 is TGTGCCAGCAGCTCCCCCTTAGTAAACAATGAGCAGTTCTTC. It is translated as CASSSPLVNNEQFF.

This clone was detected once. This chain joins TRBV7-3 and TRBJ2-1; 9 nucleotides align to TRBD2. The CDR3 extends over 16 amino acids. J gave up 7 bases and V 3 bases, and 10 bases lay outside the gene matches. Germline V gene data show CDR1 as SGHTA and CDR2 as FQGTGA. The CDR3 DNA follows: TGTGCCAGCAGCTTGTCAGGTCCGGCGGGAGGGAATGAGCAGTTCTTC. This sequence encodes CASSLSGPAGGNEQFF. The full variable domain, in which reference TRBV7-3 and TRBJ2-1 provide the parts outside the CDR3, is GAGVSQTPSNKVTEKGKYVELRCDPISGHTALYWYRQSLGQGPEFLIYFQGTGAADDSGLPNDRFFAVRPEGSVSTLKIQRTERGDSAVYLCASSLSGPAGGNEQFFGPGTRLTVL.

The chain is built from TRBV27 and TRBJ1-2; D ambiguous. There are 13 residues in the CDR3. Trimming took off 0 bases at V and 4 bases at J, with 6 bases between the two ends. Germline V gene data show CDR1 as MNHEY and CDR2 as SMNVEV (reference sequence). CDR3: CASSLSATYGYTF. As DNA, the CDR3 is TGTGCCAGCAGTTTATCAGCTACCTATGGCTACACCTTC.

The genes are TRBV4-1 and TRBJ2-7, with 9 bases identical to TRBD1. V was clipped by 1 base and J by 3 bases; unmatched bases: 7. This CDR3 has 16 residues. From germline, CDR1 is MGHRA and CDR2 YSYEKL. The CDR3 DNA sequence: TGCGCCAGCAGCCAAGGGAGAGGACAGGGGATCTACGAGCAGTACTTC. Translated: CASSQGRGQGIYEQYF.

CDR3 bases: TGTGCCAGCAGCTTACCGGGACAGCAAGAGACCCAGTACTTC. Amino acids: CASSLPGQQETQYF. The chain employs TRBV7-6 and TRBJ2-5; TRBD1 matches 7 bases. Germline CDR1 and CDR2: SGHVS and FNYEAQ. With 2 bases clipped from V and 2 bases from J, the junction kept 2 bases outside the gene matches. The CDR3 totals 14 residues.

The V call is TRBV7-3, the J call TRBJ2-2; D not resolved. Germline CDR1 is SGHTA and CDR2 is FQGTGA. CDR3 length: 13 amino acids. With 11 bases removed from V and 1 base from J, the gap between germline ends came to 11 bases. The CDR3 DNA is TGTGCCTCCTTCTCCAGGAACACCGGGGAGCTGTTTTTT. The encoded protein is CASFSRNTGELFF.

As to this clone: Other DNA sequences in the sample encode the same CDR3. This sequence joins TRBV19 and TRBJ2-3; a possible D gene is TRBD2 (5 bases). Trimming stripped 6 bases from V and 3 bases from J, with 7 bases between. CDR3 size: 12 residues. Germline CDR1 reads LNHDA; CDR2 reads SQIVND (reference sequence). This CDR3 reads CASSPGTDTQYF. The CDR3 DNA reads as TGTGCCAGTAGCCCGGGAACAGATACGCAGTATTTT.

CDR3 amino acids: CATGGWRELTGELFF. In nucleotides, the CDR3 is TGTGCCACGGGCGGGTGGCGGGAGCTTACCGGGGAGCTGTTTTTT. This chain uses TRBV6-1 with TRBJ2-2; 7 nucleotides align to TRBD2. With V trimmed by 10 bases and J by 5 bases, 13 bases remained unmatched. Germline CDR1 is MNHNS and CDR2 is SASEGT. The CDR3 totals 15 residues.

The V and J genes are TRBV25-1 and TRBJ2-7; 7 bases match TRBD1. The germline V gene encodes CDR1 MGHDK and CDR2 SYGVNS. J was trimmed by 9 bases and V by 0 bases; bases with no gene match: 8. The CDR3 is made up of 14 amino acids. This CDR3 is CASSEYWDRGGQYF. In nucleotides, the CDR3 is TGTGCCAGCAGTGAATATTGGGACAGAGGTGGGCAGTACTTC.

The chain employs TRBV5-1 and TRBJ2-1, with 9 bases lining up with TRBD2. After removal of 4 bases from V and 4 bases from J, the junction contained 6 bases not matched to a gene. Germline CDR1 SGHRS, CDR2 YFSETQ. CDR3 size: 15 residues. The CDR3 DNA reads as TGCGCCAGCAGCGAGACTAGCGGCCCGTACAATGAGCAGTTCTTC. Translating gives CASSETSGPYNEQFF.

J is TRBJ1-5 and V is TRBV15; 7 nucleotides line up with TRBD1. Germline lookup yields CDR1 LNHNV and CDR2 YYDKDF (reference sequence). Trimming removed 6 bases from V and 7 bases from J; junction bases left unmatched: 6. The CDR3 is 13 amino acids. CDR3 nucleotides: TGTGCCACCAGACAGACAGGGATACAGCCCCAGCATTTT. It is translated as CATRQTGIQPQHF.

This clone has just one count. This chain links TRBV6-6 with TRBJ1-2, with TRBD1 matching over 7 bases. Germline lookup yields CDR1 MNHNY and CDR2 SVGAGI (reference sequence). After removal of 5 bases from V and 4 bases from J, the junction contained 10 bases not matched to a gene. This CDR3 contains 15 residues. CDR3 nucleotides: TGTGCCAGCAGTAGGGAGACAGGGACTGCCTATGGCTACACCTTC. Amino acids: CASSRETGTAYGYTF.

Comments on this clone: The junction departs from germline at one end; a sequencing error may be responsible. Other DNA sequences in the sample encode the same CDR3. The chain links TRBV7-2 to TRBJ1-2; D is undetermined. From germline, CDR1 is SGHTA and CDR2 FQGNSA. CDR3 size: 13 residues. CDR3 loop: CASSPHINYGYTF. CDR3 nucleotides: TGCGCCAGCAGCCCACACATAAACTATGGCTACACCTTC.

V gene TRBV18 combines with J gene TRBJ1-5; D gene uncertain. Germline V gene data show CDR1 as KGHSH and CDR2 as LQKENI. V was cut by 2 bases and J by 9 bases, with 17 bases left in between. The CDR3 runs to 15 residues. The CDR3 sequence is CASSPSRSHGSPQHF. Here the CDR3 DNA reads TGTGCCAGCTCACCATCCCGGTCTCACGGGTCGCCCCAGCATTTT. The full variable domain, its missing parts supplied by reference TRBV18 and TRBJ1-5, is NAGVMQNPRHLVRRRGQEARLRCSPMKGHSHVYWYRQLPEEGLKFMVYLQKENIIDESGMPKERFSAEFPKEGPSILRIQQVVRGDSAAYFCASSPSRSHGSPQHFGDGTRLSIL.

DNA of the CDR3: TGTGCCATCAGAGCCCCTCAGAGGTCCTACAATGAGCAGTTCTTC. Amino acids: CAIRAPQRSYNEQFF. The chain has TRBV10-3 and TRBJ2-1; D call uncertain. The V end lost 6 bases, the J end lost 1 base, and 13 bases lay between the germline ends. Per the germline V gene, CDR1 is ENHRY and CDR2 is SYGVKD. The CDR3 is made up of 15 amino acids.

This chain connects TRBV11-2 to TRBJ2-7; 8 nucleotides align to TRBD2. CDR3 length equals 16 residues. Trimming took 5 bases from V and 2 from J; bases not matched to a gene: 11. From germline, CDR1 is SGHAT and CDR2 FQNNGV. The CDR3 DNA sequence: TGTGCCAGCAGCCTAACGACTAGCGCTGGAACCTACGAGCAGTACTTC. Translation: CASSLTTSAGTYEQYF.

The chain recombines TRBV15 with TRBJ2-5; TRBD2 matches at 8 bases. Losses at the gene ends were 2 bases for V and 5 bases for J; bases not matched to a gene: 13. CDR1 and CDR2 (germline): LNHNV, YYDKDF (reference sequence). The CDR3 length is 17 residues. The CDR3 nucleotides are TGTGCCACCAGCAGATCAGGGGTAGCGGGACCCGGGGAGACCCAGTACTTC. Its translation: CATSRSGVAGPGETQYF.

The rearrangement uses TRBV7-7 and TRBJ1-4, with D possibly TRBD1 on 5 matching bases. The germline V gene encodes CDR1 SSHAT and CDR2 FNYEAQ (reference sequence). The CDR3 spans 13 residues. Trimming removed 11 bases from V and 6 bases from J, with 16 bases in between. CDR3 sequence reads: CAARGRGYEKLFF. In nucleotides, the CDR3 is TGTGCCGCAAGAGGGAGGGGATATGAAAAACTGTTTTTT.

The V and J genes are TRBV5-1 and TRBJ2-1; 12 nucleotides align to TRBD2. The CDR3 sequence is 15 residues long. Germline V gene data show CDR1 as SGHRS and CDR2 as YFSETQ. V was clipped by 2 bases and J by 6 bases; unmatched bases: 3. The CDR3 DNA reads TGCGCCAGCAGCTTAACTAGCGGGGGGTCCAATGAGCAGTTCTTC. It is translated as CASSLTSGGSNEQFF.

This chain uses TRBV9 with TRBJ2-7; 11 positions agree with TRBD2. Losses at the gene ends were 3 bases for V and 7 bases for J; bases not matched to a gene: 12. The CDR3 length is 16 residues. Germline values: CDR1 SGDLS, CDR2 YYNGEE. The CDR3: CASSGQGTSGLGEQYF. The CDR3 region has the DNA TGTGCCAGCAGCGGCCAAGGGACTAGCGGCCTCGGGGAGCAGTACTTC.

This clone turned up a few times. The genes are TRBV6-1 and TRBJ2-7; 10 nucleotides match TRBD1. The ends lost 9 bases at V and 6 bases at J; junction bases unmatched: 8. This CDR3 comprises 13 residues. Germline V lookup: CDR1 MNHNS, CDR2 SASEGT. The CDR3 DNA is TGTGCCAGTTCGGGGACAGGGGCGTTCGAGCAGTACTTC. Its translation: CASSGTGAFEQYF.

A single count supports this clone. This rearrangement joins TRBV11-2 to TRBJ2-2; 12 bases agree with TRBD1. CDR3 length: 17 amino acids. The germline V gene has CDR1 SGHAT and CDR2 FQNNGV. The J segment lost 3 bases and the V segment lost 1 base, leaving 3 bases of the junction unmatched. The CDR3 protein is CASSLGGQGAHTGELFF. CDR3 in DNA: TGTGCCAGCAGCTTAGGGGGACAGGGGGCCCACACCGGGGAGCTGTTTTTT.

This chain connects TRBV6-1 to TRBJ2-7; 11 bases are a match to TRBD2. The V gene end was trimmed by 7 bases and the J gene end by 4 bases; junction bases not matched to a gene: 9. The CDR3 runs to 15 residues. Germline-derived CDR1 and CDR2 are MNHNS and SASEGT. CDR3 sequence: CASISSGTSGYEQYF. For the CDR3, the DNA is TGTGCCAGCATTTCGTCCGGGACTAGCGGATACGAGCAGTACTTC.